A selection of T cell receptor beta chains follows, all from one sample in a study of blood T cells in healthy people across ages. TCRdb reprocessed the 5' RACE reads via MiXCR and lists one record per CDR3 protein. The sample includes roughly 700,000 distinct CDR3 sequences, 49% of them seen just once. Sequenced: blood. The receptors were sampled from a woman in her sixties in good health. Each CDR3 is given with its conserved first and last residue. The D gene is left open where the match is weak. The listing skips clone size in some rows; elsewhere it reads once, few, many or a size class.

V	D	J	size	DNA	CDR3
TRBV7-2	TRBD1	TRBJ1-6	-	TGTGCCAGCAGCCAGCCCCCGGGACAGGTGATTTCACCCCTCCACTTT	CASSQPPGQVISPLHF
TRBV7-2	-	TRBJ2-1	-	TGTGCCAGCAGGTCTATAATGGGACGCTCGTTCTTC	CASRSIMGRSFF
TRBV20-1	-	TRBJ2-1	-	TGCAGTGGGAATACAGGGTCCTACAATGAGCAGTTCTTC	CSGNTGSYNEQFF
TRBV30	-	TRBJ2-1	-	TGTGCCTGGAGTGTAAAGTTCAATGAACAGTTCTTC	CAWSVKFNEQFF
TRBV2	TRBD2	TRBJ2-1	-	TGTGCCAGCAAAACCAGCGGGATCTACAATGAGCAGTTCTTC	CASKTSGIYNEQFF
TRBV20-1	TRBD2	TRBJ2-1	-	TGCAGTGCTAGAGACCCGACCGAAGCGGGAGTCTATGAGTTCTTC	CSARDPTEAGVYEFF
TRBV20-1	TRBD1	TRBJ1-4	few	TGCAGTGCTAGAGACTCGACAGGGCTCCACAATGAAAAACTGTTTTTT	CSARDSTGLHNEKLFF
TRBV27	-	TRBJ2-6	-	TGTGCCAGCAGTTTTCGACTAGATCGGGCCAACGTCCTGACTTTC	CASSFRLDRANVLTF
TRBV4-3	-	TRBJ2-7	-	TGCGCCAGCAGCCAAGAAGCGGTTGCACCAGTTGTGCAGTACTTC	CASSQEAVAPVVQYF
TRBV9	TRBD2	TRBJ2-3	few	TGTGCCAGCAGCGTCCCGGGAGGGCCAGTAGATACGCAGTATTTT	CASSVPGGPVDTQYF
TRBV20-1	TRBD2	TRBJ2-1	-	TGCAGTGCTAAACGTCGTGGCGGGAGGGTCTTGAATGAGCAGTTCTTC	CSAKRRGGRVLNEQFF
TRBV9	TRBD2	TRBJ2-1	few	TGTGCCAGCAGCCCTAGCGGGCCCACCGGGCAGTTCTTC	CASSPSGPTGQFF
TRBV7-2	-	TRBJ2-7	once	TGTGCCAGCAGCCCGCAGACAGGGAGGATCTACGAGCAGTACTTC	CASSPQTGRIYEQYF
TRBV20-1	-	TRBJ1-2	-	TGCAGTGCCAGAAAAGGGGTTTATGGCTACACCTTC	CSARKGVYGYTF
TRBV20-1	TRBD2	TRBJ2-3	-	TGCAGTGCTAGACTTTGGGACTACCGCACAGATACGCAGTATTTT	CSARLWDYRTDTQYF
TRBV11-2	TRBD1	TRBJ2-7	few	TGTGCCAGCACCCTGACAGGGACCTACGAGCAGTACTTC	CASTLTGTYEQYF
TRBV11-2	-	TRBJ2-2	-	TGTGCCAGCAGGGCAGGGGCCCCGAACACCGGGGAGCTGTTTTTT	CASRAGAPNTGELFF
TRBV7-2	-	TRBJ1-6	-	TGTGCCAGCAGCTTAAAAGGAAATTCACCCCTCCACTTT	CASSLKGNSPLHF
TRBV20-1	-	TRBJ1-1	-	TGCAGTGCTAGAGTGGGGGGTACGGACACTGAAGCTTTCTTT	CSARVGGTDTEAFF
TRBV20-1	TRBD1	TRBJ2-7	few	TGCAGTGCTTACAGGGGGTCAGCCTACGAGCAGTACTTC	CSAYRGSAYEQYF
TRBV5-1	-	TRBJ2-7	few	TGCGCCAGCGTTACCTTTCCAGGGGAGGTCGAGCAGTACTTC	CASVTFPGEVEQYF
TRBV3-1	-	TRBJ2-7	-	TGTGCCAGCAGCCATTGGGACCGATCCTACGAGCAGTACTTC	CASSHWDRSYEQYF
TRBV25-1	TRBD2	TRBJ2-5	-	TGTGCCAGCAGGAGCCCCCGGCAACCCGGGACTAGCGCATACAATGAGCAGTACTTC	CASRSPRQPGTSAYNEQYF
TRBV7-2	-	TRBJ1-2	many	TGTGCCAGCAGCTCATGGACGATAGACGGCTACACCTTC	CASSSWTIDGYTF
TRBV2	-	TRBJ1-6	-	TGTGCCAGCAGCGCCCTGGACGACCCCTATAATTCACCCCTCCACTTT	CASSALDDPYNSPLHF
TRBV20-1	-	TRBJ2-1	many	TGCAGTGCTAGACGAGGGAGCTCCTACAATGAGCAGTTCTTC	CSARRGSSYNEQFF
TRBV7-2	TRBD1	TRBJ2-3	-	TGTGCCAGCAGCCCACTGGGCCCCCGCCGGGGACAGCTCACAGATACACAGTATTTT	CASSPLGPRRGQLTDTQYF
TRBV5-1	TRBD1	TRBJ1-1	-	TGCGCCAGCAGAATATTGGGTATGGGTTTAGGACAGGGATTTACTGAAGCTTTCTTT	CASRILGMGLGQGFTEAFF
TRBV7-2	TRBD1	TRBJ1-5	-	TGTGCCAGCAGCTTAAGGCCAGGGGGCAACAATCAGCCCCAGCATTTT	CASSLRPGGNNQPQHF
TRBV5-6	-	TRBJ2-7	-	TGTGCCAGCAGGGGAAGGGACAAAACCTACGAGCAGTACTTC	CASRGRDKTYEQYF
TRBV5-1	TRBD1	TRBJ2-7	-	TGCGCCAGCAGCTCCGGGACAGCATGGAACGAGCAGTACTTC	CASSSGTAWNEQYF
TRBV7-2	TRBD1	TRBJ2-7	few	TGTGCCAGCAGCCTAAGCTGGGACAGGGGGCGCTACGAGCAGTACTTC	CASSLSWDRGRYEQYF
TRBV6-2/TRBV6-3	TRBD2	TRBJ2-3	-	TGTGCCAGCAGTTACCCCCGGGGGGACACAGATACGCAGTATTTT	CASSYPRGDTDTQYF
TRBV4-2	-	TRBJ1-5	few	TGTGCCAGCAGCCAAAAAAAAACGGGTCAGCCCCAGCATTTT	CASSQKKTGQPQHF
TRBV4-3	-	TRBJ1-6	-	TGCGCCAGCAGCCAAGATTCCATGGACAATTCACCCCTCCACTTT	CASSQDSMDNSPLHF
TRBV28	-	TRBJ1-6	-	TGTGCCAGCAGTTTACTGTCCAGGGGTCATTCACCCCTCCACTTT	CASSLLSRGHSPLHF
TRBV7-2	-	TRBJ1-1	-	TGTGCCAGCAGCTTGTCCTTTAGGATAATGAACACTGAAGCTTTCTTT	CASSLSFRIMNTEAFF
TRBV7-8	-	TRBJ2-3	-	TGTGCCAGCAACATCATGACAGATACGCAGTATTTT	CASNIMTDTQYF
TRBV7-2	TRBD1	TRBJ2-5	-	TGTGCCAGCAGCCCGCGGACAGGGGCTCCTAAGGAGACCCAGTACTTC	CASSPRTGAPKETQYF
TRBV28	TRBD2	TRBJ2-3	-	TGTGCCAGCAGTTTTGGGGGGACTAGCGGGAGTGATACGCAGTATTTT	CASSFGGTSGSDTQYF
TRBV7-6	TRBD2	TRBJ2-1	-	TGTGCCAGCAGCTTAGCCCGGACTAGGTGGAATGAGCAGTTCTTC	CASSLARTRWNEQFF
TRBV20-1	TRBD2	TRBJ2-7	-	TGCAGCGCCGGGATCGGGGAGGGGATCTACGAGCAGTACTTC	CSAGIGEGIYEQYF
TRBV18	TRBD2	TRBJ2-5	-	TGTGCCAGCTCACCACTTAGCGGGTACCAAGAGACCCAGTACTTC	CASSPLSGYQETQYF